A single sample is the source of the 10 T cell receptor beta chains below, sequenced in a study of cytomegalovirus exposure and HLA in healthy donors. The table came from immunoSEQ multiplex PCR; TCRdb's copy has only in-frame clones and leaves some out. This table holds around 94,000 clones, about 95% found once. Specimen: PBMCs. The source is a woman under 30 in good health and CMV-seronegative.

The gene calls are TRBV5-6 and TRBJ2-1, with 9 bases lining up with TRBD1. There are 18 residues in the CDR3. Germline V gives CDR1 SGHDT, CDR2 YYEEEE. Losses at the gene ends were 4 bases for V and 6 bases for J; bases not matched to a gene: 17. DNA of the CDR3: TGTGCCAGCAGCCCCCGTCCCTTCGAGACAGGGGGGGGCAATGAGCAGTTCTTC. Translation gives CASSPRPFETGGGNEQFF. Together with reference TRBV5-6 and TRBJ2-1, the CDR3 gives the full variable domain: DAGVTQSPTHLIKTRGQQVTLRCSPKSGHDTVSWYQQALGQGPQFIFQYYEEEERQRGNFPDRFSGHQFPNYSSELNVNALLLGDSALYLCASSPRPFETGGGNEQFFGPGTRLTVL.

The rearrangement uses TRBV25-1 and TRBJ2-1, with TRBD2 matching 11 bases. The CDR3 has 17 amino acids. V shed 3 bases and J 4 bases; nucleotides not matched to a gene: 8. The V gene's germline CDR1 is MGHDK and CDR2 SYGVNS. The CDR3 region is CASSEETSGVLYNEQFF. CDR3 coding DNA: TGTGCCAGCAGTGAGGAGACTAGCGGGGTTCTTTACAATGAGCAGTTCTTC.

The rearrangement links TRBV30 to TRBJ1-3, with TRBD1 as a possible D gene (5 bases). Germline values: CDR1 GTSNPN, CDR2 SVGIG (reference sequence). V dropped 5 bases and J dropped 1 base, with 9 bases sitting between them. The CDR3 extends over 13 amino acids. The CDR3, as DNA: TGTGCCTGGGGGGCCCTATCTGGAAACACCATATATTTT. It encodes CAWGALSGNTIYF. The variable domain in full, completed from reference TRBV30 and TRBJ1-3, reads SQTIHQWPATLVQPVGSPLSLECTVEGTSNPNLYWYRQAAGRGLQLLFYSVGIGQISSEVPQNLSASRPQDRQFILSSKKLLLSDSGFYLCAWGALSGNTIYFGEGSWLTVV.

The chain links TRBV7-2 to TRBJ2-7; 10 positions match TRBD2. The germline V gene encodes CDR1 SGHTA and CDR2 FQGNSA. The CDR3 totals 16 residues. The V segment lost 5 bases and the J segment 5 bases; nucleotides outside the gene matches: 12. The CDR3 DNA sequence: TGTGCCAGCAGCCCCCTACTTGCTAGCGGGAGCCACGAGCAGTACTTC. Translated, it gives CASSPLLASGSHEQYF.

This chain's CDR3 is CASRGGAGANVLTF. As DNA, the CDR3 is TGTGCCAGCAGGGGGGGTGCTGGGGCCAACGTCCTGACTTTC. V is TRBV5-6 and J is TRBJ2-6; D might be TRBD2 (6 bases). The CDR3 extends over 14 amino acids. The germline V gene encodes CDR1 SGHDT and CDR2 YYEEEE. The V and J ends lost 5 bases and 2 bases respectively, with 8 bases between them.

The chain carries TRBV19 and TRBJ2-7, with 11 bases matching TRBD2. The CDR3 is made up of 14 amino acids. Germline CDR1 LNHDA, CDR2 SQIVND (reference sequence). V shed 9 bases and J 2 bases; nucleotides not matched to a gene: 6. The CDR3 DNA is TGTGCCAGCAAAGGGACTAGCGGAGCCTACGAGCAGTACTTC. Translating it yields CASKGTSGAYEQYF.

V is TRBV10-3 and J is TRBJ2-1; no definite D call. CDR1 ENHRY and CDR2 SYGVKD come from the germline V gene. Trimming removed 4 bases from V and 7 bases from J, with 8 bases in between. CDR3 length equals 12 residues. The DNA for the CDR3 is TGTGCCATCAGTGCCTCCCTAAATGAGCAGTTCTTC. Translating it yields CAISASLNEQFF.

The CDR3 DNA reads TGTGCCAGTAGTATAAATAAAAATAGCAATCAGCCCCAGCATTTT. Protein: CASSINKNSNQPQHF. The V gene is TRBV19, the J gene TRBJ1-5; D not certain. Trimming removed 2 bases from V and 0 bases from J, with 8 bases in between. Germline values: CDR1 LNHDA, CDR2 SQIVND (reference sequence). CDR3 size: 15 residues.

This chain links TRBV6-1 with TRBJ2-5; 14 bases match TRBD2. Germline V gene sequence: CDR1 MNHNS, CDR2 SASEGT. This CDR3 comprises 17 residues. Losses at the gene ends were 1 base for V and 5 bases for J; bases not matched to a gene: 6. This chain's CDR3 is CASSEGPRTSGRETQYF. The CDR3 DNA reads TGTGCCAGCAGTGAAGGCCCTAGGACTAGCGGGAGGGAGACCCAGTACTTC.

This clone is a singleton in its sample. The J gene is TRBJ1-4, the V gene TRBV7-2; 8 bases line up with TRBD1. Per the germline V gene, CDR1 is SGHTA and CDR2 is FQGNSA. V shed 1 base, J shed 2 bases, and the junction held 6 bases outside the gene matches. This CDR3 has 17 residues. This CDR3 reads CASSLGPGGATNEKLFF. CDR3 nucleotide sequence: TGTGCCAGCAGCTTAGGCCCAGGGGGCGCGACTAATGAAAAACTGTTTTTT.